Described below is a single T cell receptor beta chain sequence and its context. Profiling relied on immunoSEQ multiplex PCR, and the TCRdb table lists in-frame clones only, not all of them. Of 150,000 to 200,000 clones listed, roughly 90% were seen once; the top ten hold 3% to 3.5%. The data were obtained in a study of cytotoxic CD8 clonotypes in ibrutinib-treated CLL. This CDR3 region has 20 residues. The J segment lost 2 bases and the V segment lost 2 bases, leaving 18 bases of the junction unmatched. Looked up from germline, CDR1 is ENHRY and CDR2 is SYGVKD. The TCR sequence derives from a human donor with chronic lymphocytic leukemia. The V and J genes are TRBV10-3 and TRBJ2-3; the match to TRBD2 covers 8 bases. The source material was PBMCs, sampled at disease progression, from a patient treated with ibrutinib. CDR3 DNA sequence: TGTGCCATCAGTGAGCCAATCGGATTCTTAACTAGCGGACTCACAGATACGCAGTATTTT. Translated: CAISEPIGFLTSGLTDTQYF.